This T cell receptor beta chain was captured in a study of T cells in Graves' hyperthyroidism and ophthalmopathy. Absence of ophthalmopathy progression within 18 months defined stable Graves' hyperthyroidism. The CDR3 loop spans 15 amino acids. Germline V gene lookup returns CDR1 LGHDT and CDR2 YNNKEL (reference sequence). Deletions cut 5 bases from V and 2 bases from J, with 13 bases between. This clonotype was found many times. What was amplified from RNA transcripts were TCR beta CDR3 regions. The primer set for the first-round RT-PCR of the TCR CDR3 was HTBI. TCRdb independently ran MiXCR on the multiplex PCR reads; one entry per CDR3 protein. The data hold about 290,000 distinct CDR3 sequences, with roughly 15% observed a single time.

The gene calls are TRBV3-1 and TRBJ2-1, with D hard to call. This receptor was identified in a middle-aged woman with Graves' hyperthyroidism. The sample comprised blood. DNA for the CDR3: TGTGCCAGCAGCTTTACCCGGATCACCTACAATGAGCAGTTCTTC. Residues: CASSFTRITYNEQFF.